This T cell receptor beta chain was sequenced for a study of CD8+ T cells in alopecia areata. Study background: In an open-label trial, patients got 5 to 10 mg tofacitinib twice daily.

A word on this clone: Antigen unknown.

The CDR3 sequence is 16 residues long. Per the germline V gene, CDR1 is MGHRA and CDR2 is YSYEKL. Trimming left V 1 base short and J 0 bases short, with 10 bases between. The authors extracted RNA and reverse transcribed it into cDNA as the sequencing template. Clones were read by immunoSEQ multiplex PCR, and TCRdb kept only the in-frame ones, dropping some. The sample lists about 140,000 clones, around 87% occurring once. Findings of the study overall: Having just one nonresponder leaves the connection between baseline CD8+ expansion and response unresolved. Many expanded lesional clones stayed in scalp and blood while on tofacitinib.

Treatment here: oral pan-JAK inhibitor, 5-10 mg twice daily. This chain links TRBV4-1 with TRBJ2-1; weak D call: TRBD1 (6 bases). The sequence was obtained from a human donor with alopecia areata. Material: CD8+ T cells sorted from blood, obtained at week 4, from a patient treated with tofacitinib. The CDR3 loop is CASSQAGVSSYNEQFF. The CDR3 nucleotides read TGCGCCAGCAGCCAAGCAGGGGTTAGCTCCTACAATGAGCAGTTCTTC.